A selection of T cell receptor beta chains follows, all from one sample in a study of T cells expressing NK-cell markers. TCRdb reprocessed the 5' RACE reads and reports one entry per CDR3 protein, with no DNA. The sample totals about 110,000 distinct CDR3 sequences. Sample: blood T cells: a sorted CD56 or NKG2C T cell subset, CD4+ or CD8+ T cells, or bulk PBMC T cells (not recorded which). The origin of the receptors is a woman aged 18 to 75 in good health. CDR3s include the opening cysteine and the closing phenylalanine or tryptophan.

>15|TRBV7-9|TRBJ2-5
CASSATSGSQETQYF
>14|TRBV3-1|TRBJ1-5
CASSLGGAGQPQHF
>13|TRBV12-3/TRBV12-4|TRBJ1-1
CASSLTLNTEAFF
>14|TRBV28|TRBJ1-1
CASSFLRLNTEAFF
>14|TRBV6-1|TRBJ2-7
CATIPPDRGDEQYF
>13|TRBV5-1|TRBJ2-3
CASSTGGTDTQYF
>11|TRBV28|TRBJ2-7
CASSIEDEQYF
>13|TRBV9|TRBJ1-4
CASSVTGGEKLFF
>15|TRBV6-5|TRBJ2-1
CASSSTSGLYNEQFF
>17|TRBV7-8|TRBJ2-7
CASSLVSTRELPYEQYF
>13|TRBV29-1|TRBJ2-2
CSGTGQGSGELFF
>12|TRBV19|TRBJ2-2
CATSSPPGELFF
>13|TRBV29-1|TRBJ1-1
CSVEGQGGSEAFF
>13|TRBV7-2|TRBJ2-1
CASSALDRDEQFF
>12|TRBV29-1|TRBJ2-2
CSVTLLGRELFF
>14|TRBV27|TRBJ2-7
CASSFKGLYYEQYF